Listed here are 4 T cell receptor beta chains from one sample, sequenced in a study of T cells in severe cutaneous drug reactions. The iRepertoire multiplex PCR system with TCR subtype-specific primers built both bulk and single-cell libraries. From its re-call of the multiplex PCR reads, TCRdb lists each CDR3 protein once, without DNA. Its clone listing holds about 5,500 distinct CDR3 sequences. Carbamazepine had induced Stevens-Johnson syndrome or toxic epidermal necrolysis in the sequenced donors. Material: PBMCs. The receptors stem from a human donor with a severe cutaneous adverse drug reaction.

This clonotype shows up as medium-sized (0.01 to 0.1%) by frequency. The chain has TRBV2 and TRBJ1-2. CDR3 length: 13 amino acids. CDR1 SNHLY and CDR2 FYNNEI come from the germline V gene. The CDR3 here is CASSEVADYGYTF.

This clonotype is called medium-sized (0.01 to 0.1%) based on its frequency. CDR3 protein: CASLLAATSNEQFF. The genes are TRBV27 and TRBJ2-1; the TCRdb call, TRBD2, lacks DNA for checking. Germline lookup yields CDR1 MNHEY and CDR2 SMNVEV (reference sequence). The CDR3 spans 14 residues.

Its frequency marks this clonotype as medium-sized. The chain carries TRBV27 and TRBJ1-2; TCRdb's D call, TRBD1, is unchecked because there is no DNA. The CDR3 has 13 amino acids. CDR1 is MNHEY and CDR2 is SMNVEV in the germline V gene (reference sequence). Here the CDR3 reads CASSLGLGGSYTF.

This rearrangement joins TRBV7-8 to TRBJ2-2; the TCRdb D gene call, TRBD2, has no DNA to confirm it. The length of the CDR3 is 17 residues. The germline gives CDR1 SGHVS, CDR2 FQNEAQ. This chain's CDR3 is CASSSPEEVQYTGELFF.